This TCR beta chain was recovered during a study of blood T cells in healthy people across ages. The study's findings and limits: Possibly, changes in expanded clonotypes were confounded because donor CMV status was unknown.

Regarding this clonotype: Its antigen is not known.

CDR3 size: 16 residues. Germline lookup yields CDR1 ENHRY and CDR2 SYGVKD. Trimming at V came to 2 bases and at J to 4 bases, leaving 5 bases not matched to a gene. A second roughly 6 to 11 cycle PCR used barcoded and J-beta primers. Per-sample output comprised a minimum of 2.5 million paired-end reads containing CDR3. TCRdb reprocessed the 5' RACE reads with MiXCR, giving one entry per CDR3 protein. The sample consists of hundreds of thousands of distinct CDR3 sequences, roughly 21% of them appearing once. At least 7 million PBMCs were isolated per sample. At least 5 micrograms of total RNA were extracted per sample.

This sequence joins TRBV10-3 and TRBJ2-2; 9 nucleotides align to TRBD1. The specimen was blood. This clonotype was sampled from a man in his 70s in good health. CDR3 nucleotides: TGTGCCATCAGTGAGGTGGGACAGGGTACCACCGGGGAGCTGTTTTTT. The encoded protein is CAISEVGQGTTGELFF.